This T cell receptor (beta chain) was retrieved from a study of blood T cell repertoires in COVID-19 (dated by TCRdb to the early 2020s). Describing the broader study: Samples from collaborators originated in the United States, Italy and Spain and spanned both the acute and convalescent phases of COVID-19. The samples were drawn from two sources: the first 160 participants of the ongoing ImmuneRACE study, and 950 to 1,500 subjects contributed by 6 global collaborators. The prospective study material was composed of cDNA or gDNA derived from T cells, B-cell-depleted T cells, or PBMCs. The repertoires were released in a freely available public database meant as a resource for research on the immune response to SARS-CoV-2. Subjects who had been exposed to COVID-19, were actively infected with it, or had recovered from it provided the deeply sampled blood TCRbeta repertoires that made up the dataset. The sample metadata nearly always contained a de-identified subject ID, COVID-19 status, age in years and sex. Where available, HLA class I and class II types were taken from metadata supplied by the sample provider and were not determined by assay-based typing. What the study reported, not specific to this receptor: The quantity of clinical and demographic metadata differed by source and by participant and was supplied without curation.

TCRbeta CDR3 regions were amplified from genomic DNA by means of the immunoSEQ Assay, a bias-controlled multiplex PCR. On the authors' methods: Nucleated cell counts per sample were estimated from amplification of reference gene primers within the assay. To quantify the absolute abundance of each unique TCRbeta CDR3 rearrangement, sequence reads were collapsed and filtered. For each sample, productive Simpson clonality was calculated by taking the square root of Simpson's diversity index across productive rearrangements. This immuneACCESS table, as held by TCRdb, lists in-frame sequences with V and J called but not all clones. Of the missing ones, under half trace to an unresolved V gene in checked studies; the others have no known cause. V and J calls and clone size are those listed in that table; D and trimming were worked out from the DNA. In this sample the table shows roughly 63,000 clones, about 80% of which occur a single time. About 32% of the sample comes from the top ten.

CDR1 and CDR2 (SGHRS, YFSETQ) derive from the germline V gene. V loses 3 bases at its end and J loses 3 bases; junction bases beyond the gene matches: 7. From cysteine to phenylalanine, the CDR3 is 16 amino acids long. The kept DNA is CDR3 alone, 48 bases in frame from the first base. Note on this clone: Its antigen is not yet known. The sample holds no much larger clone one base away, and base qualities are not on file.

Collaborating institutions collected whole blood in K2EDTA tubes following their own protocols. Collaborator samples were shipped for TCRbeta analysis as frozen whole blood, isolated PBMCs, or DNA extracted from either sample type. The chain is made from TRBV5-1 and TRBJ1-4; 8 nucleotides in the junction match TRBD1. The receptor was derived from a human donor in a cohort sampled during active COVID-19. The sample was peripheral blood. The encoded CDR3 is CASSSRQGLPNEKLFF. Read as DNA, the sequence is TGCGCCAGCAGCTCCCGACAGGGGTTGCCTAATGAAAAACTGTTTTTT.